These 14 T cell receptor beta chains share one sample of origin, sequenced in a study of shared clonotypes between healthy human individuals. Profiled with immunoSEQ multiplex PCR; TCRdb holds only in-frame clones, not every one. The sample yields a few million clones, about 92% seen once. The sample taken for sequencing was naive CD4+ T cells from PBMCs. The subset denotes: CD45RA+ positively selected. These receptors were obtained from a man between 18 and 29 years old in good health. Some clones in this sample may be carry-over from other donors' samples.

The V gene is TRBV7-2, the J gene TRBJ2-7, with TRBD2 identical over 7 bases. CDR1 SGHTA and CDR2 FQGNSA come from the germline V gene. This CDR3 has 16 residues. V was clipped by 4 bases and J by 3 bases; unmatched bases: 12. The CDR3 nucleotides read TGTGCCAGCAGCTCGCTTGGGCGGGAGAGTTACTACGAGCAGTACTTC. Amino acid sequence: CASSSLGRESYYEQYF.

The V gene is TRBV28, the J gene TRBJ2-2; no reliable D call. Germline V CDR1 and CDR2: MDHEN, SYDVKM. The CDR3 length is 15 residues. V was cut by 3 bases and J by 4 bases, with 12 bases left in between. This chain's CDR3 is CASSFLGSGTGELFF. CDR3 DNA sequence: TGTGCCAGCAGTTTCTTAGGGTCGGGCACCGGGGAGCTGTTTTTT.

The V gene is TRBV28, the J gene TRBJ1-4; 9 nucleotides align to TRBD1. Germline CDR1 reads MDHEN; CDR2 reads SYDVKM. This CDR3 has 14 residues. The V segment lost 4 bases and the J segment 5 bases; nucleotides outside the gene matches: 2. The CDR3 reads CASSYGQGNEKLFF. The CDR3 DNA is TGTGCCAGCAGTTACGGACAGGGGAATGAAAAACTGTTTTTT.

The J gene is TRBJ1-1, the V gene TRBV19; D possibly corresponds to TRBD1 (6 bases). The length of the CDR3 is 14 residues. CDR1 and CDR2 (germline): LNHDA, SQIVND (reference sequence). V lost 3 bases to trimming and J lost 4 bases, with 12 bases between them. The CDR3 spells CASSILGAPTEAFF. The CDR3 DNA sequence: TGTGCCAGTAGTATCTTGGGGGCGCCCACTGAAGCTTTCTTT.

The rearrangement links TRBV6-1 to TRBJ2-7; no definite D call. The CDR3 runs 15 residues. Trimming cost V 10 bases and J 1 base, with 20 bases left between them. The V gene's germline CDR1 is MNHNS and CDR2 SASEGT. The CDR3 region is CATQSRYLISYEQYF. Here the CDR3 DNA reads TGTGCCACACAATCACGGTACCTTATATCCTACGAGCAGTACTTC.

This chain uses TRBV2 with TRBJ2-3, with 7 bases aligning to TRBD1. The CDR3 extends over 14 amino acids. V dropped 6 bases and J dropped 4; count of bases not matched to a gene: 7. Germline CDR1 reads SNHLY; CDR2 reads FYNNEI. CDR3 region: CASSGTDGADTQYF. CDR3 coding DNA: TGTGCCAGCAGCGGGACAGATGGTGCAGATACGCAGTATTTT.

The V call is TRBV19, the J call TRBJ2-3; no firm D call. The V end lost 0 bases, the J end lost 9 bases, and 13 bases lay between the germline ends. This CDR3 comprises 14 residues. Germline values: CDR1 LNHDA, CDR2 SQIVND (reference sequence). CDR3 nucleotides: TGTGCCAGTAGTATAGATCGGCCAGCCTGGACGCAGTATTTT. Translating it yields CASSIDRPAWTQYF.

This clone has only a few counts. J is TRBJ1-5 and V is TRBV28, with D maybe TRBD1 (6 bases). Germline CDR1 is MDHEN and CDR2 is SYDVKM. Trimming shortened V by 4 bases and J by 4 bases, and 14 bases separated the two germline ends. The CDR3 consists of 15 residues. The CDR3 coding sequence is TGTGCCAGCAGTTCGCAACAGGGTGTGAATCAGCCCCAGCATTTT. It specifies CASSSQQGVNQPQHF.

V is TRBV28 and J is TRBJ1-5, with D maybe TRBD1 (6 bases). Trimming cost V 10 bases and J 4 bases, with 20 bases left between them. Germline V CDR1 and CDR2: MDHEN, SYDVKM. This CDR3 spans 15 amino acids. The CDR3 nucleotides are TGTGCCACCTCTATAGGGGGGGCGAGTAATCAGCCCCAGCATTTT. As protein: CATSIGGASNQPQHF.

This sequence joins TRBV7-9 and TRBJ2-7; D possibly uses TRBD1 or TRBD2 (6 bases each). This CDR3 comprises 14 residues. V lost 1 base and J lost 6, with 13 bases in between. CDR1 is SEHNR and CDR2 is FQNEAQ in the germline V gene (reference sequence). The CDR3 spells CASSLEGGWAEQYF. In nucleotides, the CDR3 is TGTGCCAGCAGCTTAGAGGGGGGCTGGGCCGAGCAGTACTTC.

The CDR3 region is CASRRQTANTEAFF. The CDR3 DNA reads TGTGCCAGCAGACGACAGACAGCGAACACTGAAGCTTTCTTT. This chain joins TRBV7-9 and TRBJ1-1, with D maybe TRBD1 (5 bases). This CDR3 is built from 14 residues. The V end was cut by 6 bases, the J end by 1 base, with 12 bases between. Germline V gives CDR1 SEHNR, CDR2 FQNEAQ (reference sequence).

The chain couples TRBV6-1 to TRBJ2-2; TRBD1 might be the D (6 bases). Germline V gene data show CDR1 as MNHNS and CDR2 as SASEGT. V was cut by 11 bases and J by 0 bases, with 13 bases left in between. The CDR3 contains 14 residues. CDR3 residues: CAGNREPNTGELFF. As DNA, the CDR3 is TGTGCCGGCAACAGGGAGCCGAACACCGGGGAGCTGTTTTTT.

Only one count was recorded for this clone. The chain employs TRBV2 and TRBJ2-5; TRBD2 might be the D (5 bases). Germline V gene data show CDR1 as SNHLY and CDR2 as FYNNEI. V was clipped by 6 bases and J by 7 bases, with 18 bases between them. The CDR3 length is 14 residues. In DNA form, the CDR3 reads TGTGCCAGCAGAGGGCGGGCAGGCCTATGGACCCAGTACTTC. Its protein is CASRGRAGLWTQYF.

This rearrangement joins TRBV5-4 to TRBJ2-5; TRBD1 matches 7 bases. This CDR3 contains 14 residues. Germline CDR1 and CDR2: SGHNT and YYREEE (reference sequence). The ends lost 0 bases at V and 4 bases at J; junction bases unmatched: 3. CDR3 nucleotides: TGTGCCAGCAGCTTGGACAGGGGTGGAGAGACCCAGTACTTC. The encoded protein is CASSLDRGGETQYF.